A selection of T cell receptor beta chains follows, all from one sample in a study of monozygotic twins with inflammatory bowel disease. TCRdb reanalyzed the 5' RACE reads and collapses them to one entry per CDR3 protein, without DNA. The table for this sample gives around 370,000 distinct CDR3 sequences. Input material: blood. The receptors stem from a human donor with ulcerative colitis or Crohn's disease, or a healthy co-twin of an affected twin (not recorded which). The CDR3 runs from the conserved cysteine through the conserved F or W.

j_call v_call cdr3_aa
TRBJ2-5 TRBV10-3 CAIGGRQGGLGTTQYF
TRBJ2-2 TRBV3-1 CASSQAQIVDTGELFF
TRBJ1-1 TRBV4-2 CASSQEEGSTTEAFF
TRBJ2-7 TRBV11-2 CASSRTGVRDEQYF
TRBJ2-5 TRBV4-1 CASSQDSRQGFQETQYF
TRBJ2-7 TRBV28 CASTDAGDNSYEQYF
TRBJ2-2 TRBV28 CASSYPQLIGELFF
TRBJ2-2 TRBV12-3/TRBV12-4 CASSLLWASGGQSGELFF
TRBJ2-1 TRBV19 CASSSRTGGGNEQFF
TRBJ1-1 TRBV7-6 CASSLVRGSTEAFF
TRBJ2-1 TRBV9 CASSLWITGSYNEQFF
TRBJ2-3 TRBV27 CASSLWTSGGTDTQYF
TRBJ1-1 TRBV29-1 CSVVPGQGVWMAEAFF
TRBJ2-5 TRBV5-1 CASSLGLAGGTLTETQYF
TRBJ2-1 TRBV5-1 CASSLSGQRHNEQFF
TRBJ2-4 TRBV28 CASSPLNTSDRGGVKNIQYF
TRBJ2-4 TRBV20-1 CSARDQQAGLAKNIQYF
TRBJ2-3 TRBV7-9 CASSGGPSSTDTQYF
TRBJ2-3 TRBV27 CASSFLGLAGGVRGTDTQYF
TRBJ1-2 TRBV6-5 CASSFSWGDYGYTF
TRBJ2-3 TRBV6-4 CASSDGADADTQYF
TRBJ2-1 TRBV7-2 CASSLLSGGPRFEQFF
TRBJ2-2 TRBV6-6 CASSAPGTGELFF
TRBJ2-1 TRBV10-3 CAIRRTSGANSYNEQFF
TRBJ1-5 TRBV18 CASSPRLGQGSNQPQHF
TRBJ2-7 TRBV5-1 CASSLFSLFGNSYEQYF
TRBJ2-2 TRBV12-3/TRBV12-4 CASSVKGLNTGELFF
TRBJ1-4 TRBV15 CATSRGTGSGNEKLFF
TRBJ2-1 TRBV20-1 CSASSLAGVPDEQFF
TRBJ1-1 TRBV6-2/TRBV6-3 CASSYVGAIEAFF
TRBJ2-7 TRBV20-1 CSAFASVSAYEQYF
TRBJ2-7 TRBV5-1 CASSWGPGQNSYEQYF
TRBJ2-7 TRBV3-1 CASSLRTGGLYEQYF
TRBJ2-7 TRBV5-1 CASSLVRGDYDEQYF
TRBJ1-5 TRBV6-2/TRBV6-3 CASRTGGDGNQPQHF
TRBJ1-5 TRBV5-1 CASSPGTGGSGNQPQHF
TRBJ2-1 TRBV12-3/TRBV12-4 CASSLGIGGVGYNEQFF
TRBJ2-4 TRBV3-1 CASSQDRQGIQYF
TRBJ1-1 TRBV7-2 CASSSQGIENTEAFF
TRBJ1-2 TRBV19 CASSDAGERYGYTF
TRBJ1-1 TRBV6-5 CASSYSRGRGTEAFF
TRBJ2-1 TRBV7-9 CASSLMGAAYNEQFF
TRBJ1-5 TRBV7-2 CASSLDPDGYQPQHF
TRBJ2-4 TRBV9 CASSQTGGGGNMQYF
TRBJ2-2 TRBV6-2/TRBV6-3 CASTLLTRAMPPNTGELFF
TRBJ2-3 TRBV7-2 CASTTTRGRDTQYF
TRBJ2-5 TRBV4-1 CASSQGVQRGGQETQYF
TRBJ1-1 TRBV20-1 CSARIGKFSNTEAFF